The 2 T cell receptor beta chains given below trace back to one sample, sequenced in a study of PD-1 blockade in classical Hodgkin lymphoma. Assay: immunoSEQ multiplex PCR; the TCRdb copy retains only in-frame clones and omits some. Of under 80,000 clones listed, roughly nine tenths are singletons. Time point here: cycle 4 day 1 (C4D1), after more than 5 weeks of nivolumab. The patients all showed relapse after autologous stem cell transplantation, while their brentuximab vedotin exposure varied. The specimen comprised peripheral blood mononuclear cells (PBMCs), sampled before the fourth cycle of nivolumab. The receptors come from a human donor with classical Hodgkin lymphoma.

V usage is TRBV5-1 and J usage is TRBJ1-1; no definite D call. Germline V gene sequence: CDR1 SGHRS, CDR2 YFSETQ. This CDR3 spans 13 amino acids. The V end was cut by 4 bases, the J end by 1 base, with 8 bases between. The CDR3 reads CASSTGKNTEAFF. CDR3 DNA sequence: TGCGCCAGCAGCACGGGGAAGAACACTGAAGCTTTCTTT.

The chain employs TRBV7-9 and TRBJ2-6; D is unclear. The CDR3 extends over 15 amino acids. CDR1 and CDR2 (germline): SEHNR, FQNEAQ (reference sequence). Between the trimmed V and J ends, which lost 7 bases and 0 bases, there was a span of 10 bases. The CDR3 loop is CASTARGSGANVLTF. The CDR3 coding sequence is TGTGCCAGCACCGCCAGAGGCTCTGGGGCCAACGTCCTGACTTTC.